This T cell receptor beta chain originates from a study of neurological immune-mediated disorders. Study-level findings and limits: No CDR3 amino acid sequences recurred among expanded clones across subjects, suggesting private repertoires in all groups.

Between the trimmed V and J ends, which lost 3 bases and 4 bases, there was a span of 15 bases. The CDR3 runs to 15 residues. From germline, CDR1 is MNHEY and CDR2 SMNVEV (reference sequence). TCRdb passed the 5' RACE reads through MiXCR, listing each CDR3 protein once. The data show almost 30,000 distinct CDR3 sequences, with 9% to 13% seen just once and 5.8% held by the top ten. This clonotype was counted at least ten times. Its antigen is unidentified. The chain uses TRBV27 and TRBJ2-5; D is possibly TRBD1 or TRBD2 (5 bases each). The source is a woman aged 60 to 75 in good health. The material sequenced was PBMCs. The chain's CDR3 is CASSLRGAVGETQYF. The CDR3 region has the DNA TGTGCCAGCAGTTTGAGGGGCGCCGTGGGAGAGACCCAGTACTTC.